The clone carrying this TCR beta chain has a count of ten or more. Its antigen is still unknown. The library labeled individual cDNA molecules by adding unique molecular identifiers to them. Each CDR3 protein is one row after TCRdb ran MiXCR on the RACE reads. Among approximately 350,000 distinct CDR3 sequences listed, around 6% were seen once. The time point is: patch test 2, 6 weeks after DPC sensitization. The treatment here: therapeutic diphenylcyclopropenone sensitization with weekly scalp DPC. This CDR3 comprises 15 residues. V was cut by 3 bases and J by 5 bases, with 11 bases left in between. Germline assignment: CDR1 SGHTA and CDR2 FQGNSA. The sample is drawn from a study of human T cells and chemical hapten exposure. Turning to the study itself: The patient population, which was mostly female, had alopecia areata, totalis or universalis. Across samples, TCR yields varied, mostly owing to small differences in pooled library volumes.

General study findings and limits: PT1 expanded TCR numbers rose with patch test score.

This sequence originates from a woman between 18 and 29 years old with alopecia areata. Some clones in this sample may be carry-over from other donors' samples. This chain links TRBV7-2 with TRBJ1-6; D may be TRBD1 (5 bases). The sequencing here drew on whole blood, taken in connection with sensitization to the hapten diphenylcyclopropenone (DPC). For the CDR3, the DNA is TGTGCCAGCAGCTTTCAATGGGGGGATAATTCACCCCTCCACTTT. Translated, it gives CASSFQWGDNSPLHF.